The 3 T cell receptor beta chains presented below share a single source sample, sequenced in a study of blood T cell repertoires in COVID-19. Sequencing was performed with immunoSEQ multiplex PCR; in TCRdb, only in-frame clones are kept and a portion is missing. The sample lists tens of thousands of clones, more than 85% occurring once. Sequencing used peripheral blood. The receptors originated from a man aged 50 or older with active COVID-19.

This clone has only one observation. The chain joins TRBV19 to TRBJ1-1; the match to TRBD1 covers 7 bases. Germline loops: CDR1 LNHDA, CDR2 SQIVND (reference sequence). This CDR3 contains 16 residues. V dropped 1 base and J dropped 1; count of bases not matched to a gene: 6. The CDR3 sequence is CASSIVGTDQNTEAFF. The CDR3 DNA reads as TGTGCCAGTAGTATAGTCGGGACAGACCAGAACACTGAAGCTTTCTTT.

The chain joins TRBV7-3 to TRBJ2-3, with D possibly matching TRBD2 (5 bases). Trimming shortened V by 2 bases and J by 4 bases, and 10 bases separated the two germline ends. Germline V gives CDR1 SGHTA, CDR2 FQGTGA. This CDR3 is built from 14 residues. The CDR3: CASSLGLASDTQYF. Written as DNA, the CDR3 is TGTGCCAGCAGCTTAGGGTTAGCGTCAGATACGCAGTATTTT.

The chain employs TRBV11-3 and TRBJ2-2; 8 nucleotides line up with TRBD1. The J segment lost 5 bases and the V segment lost 3 bases, leaving 2 bases of the junction unmatched. The germline V gene has CDR1 SGHNT and CDR2 YENEEA. CDR3 length: 14 amino acids. CDR3 loop: CASSFDRGTGELFF. As DNA, the CDR3 is TGTGCCAGCAGCTTCGACAGGGGAACCGGGGAGCTGTTTTTT.